A single sample is the source of the 21 T cell receptor beta chains below, sequenced in a study of T cell responses to AZD1222 COVID-19 vaccine. Libraries were prepared by immunoSEQ multiplex PCR; TCRdb keeps only in-frame clonotypes and omits some of them. The sample has about 160,000 clones, roughly nine tenths seen once. The source material was peripheral blood, sampled 28 days after the second AZD1222 dose. The receptor source for this set is an adult who received the AZD1222 COVID-19 vaccine.

The chain couples TRBV5-6 to TRBJ1-3; D gene uncertain. CDR1 is SGHDT and CDR2 is YYEEEE in the germline V gene. V gave up 4 bases and J gave up 0 bases, with 5 bases separating them. CDR3 size: 13 residues. DNA for the CDR3: TGTGCCAGCAGCGCAGGCTCTGGAAACACCATATATTTT. Protein: CASSAGSGNTIYF.

The rearrangement links TRBV28 to TRBJ2-7; 7 bases align to TRBD2. V was pared by 4 bases and J by 3 bases, with 6 bases of the junction left unmatched. Germline CDR1 is MDHEN and CDR2 is SYDVKM. The CDR3 has 14 amino acids. CDR3 nucleotides: TGTGCCAGCAGTTCGGGACTACCAAACTACGAGCAGTACTTC. Translation: CASSSGLPNYEQYF.

V usage is TRBV9 and J usage is TRBJ2-1, with D perhaps matching TRBD2 (5 bases). This CDR3 comprises 16 residues. Germline V gene data show CDR1 as SGDLS and CDR2 as YYNGEE. Trimming left V 0 bases short and J 1 base short, with 11 bases between. CDR3 nucleotide sequence: TGTGCCAGCAGCGTAGGAGGAGCGGATTCCTACAATGAGCAGTTCTTC. As protein: CASSVGGADSYNEQFF.

The chain joins TRBV18 to TRBJ1-3, with TRBD1 identical over 9 bases. This CDR3 is 16 amino acids long. CDR1 and CDR2 from the germline V gene are KGHSH and LQKENI. J was trimmed by 0 bases and V by 3 bases; bases with no gene match: 3. The CDR3 sequence: CASSPRDRASGNTIYF. The DNA for the CDR3 is TGTGCCAGCTCACCCCGGGACAGGGCCTCTGGAAACACCATATATTTT.

The chain links TRBV5-6 to TRBJ2-5, with no clear D. V was clipped by 2 bases and J by 7 bases, with 9 bases between them. Germline lookup yields CDR1 SGHDT and CDR2 YYEEEE. The CDR3 runs 12 residues. CDR3 in amino acids: CASSFKLSTQYF. In nucleotides, the CDR3 is TGTGCCAGCAGCTTTAAGTTATCGACCCAGTACTTC.

A note on this clone: Germline is not matched at one junction end, which may reflect a read error. The chain joins TRBV4-1 to TRBJ1-1; D is undetermined. There are 17 residues in the CDR3. Looked up from germline, CDR1 is MGHRA and CDR2 is YSYEKL. DNA for the CDR3: TGCGCCAGCAGCGAACCTTGGGCCCAGCGGGTGAAGACTGAAGCTTTCTTT. It yields the protein CASSEPWAQRVKTEAFF.

This rearrangement joins TRBV28 to TRBJ1-3; 7 bases are shared with TRBD1. This CDR3 has 16 amino acids. The junction had 11 bases not matched to a gene; V was cut back by 6 bases and J by 3 bases. Per germline, CDR1 MDHEN and CDR2 SYDVKM. CDR3 residues: CASSLAGQVYGNTIYF. CDR3 bases: TGTGCCAGCAGCCTCGCCGGACAGGTGTATGGAAACACCATATATTTT.

V is TRBV4-3 and J is TRBJ1-1; D unresolved. The V gene lost 0 bases and the J gene lost 0 bases, with 11 bases spanning the gap. CDR1 is LGHNA and CDR2 is YSLEER in the germline V gene. The CDR3 runs 16 residues. The CDR3 is CASSQEMGGMNTEAFF. The CDR3 nucleotides read TGCGCCAGCAGCCAAGAAATGGGCGGAATGAACACTGAAGCTTTCTTT.

The J gene is TRBJ1-5, the V gene TRBV18; D is undetermined. CDR3 length equals 13 residues. Per germline, CDR1 KGHSH and CDR2 LQKENI. V lost 3 bases to trimming and J lost 5 bases, with 8 bases between them. DNA for the CDR3: TGTGCCAGCTCACCCGGCAGTGATCAGCCCCAGCATTTT. Its translation is CASSPGSDQPQHF.

This clone was recorded only once. The chain is built from TRBV7-9 and TRBJ1-2; D not resolved. Germline values: CDR1 SEHNR, CDR2 FQNEAQ (reference sequence). The V end was cut by 1 base, the J end by 8 bases, with 11 bases between. This CDR3 contains 13 residues. The DNA of the CDR3 is TGTGCCAGCAGCTTAGGACCGGCTTTAGGCTACACCTTC. This sequence encodes CASSLGPALGYTF. Together with reference TRBV7-9 and TRBJ1-2, the CDR3 gives the full variable domain: DTGVSQNPRHKITKRGQNVTFRCDPISEHNRLYWYRQTLGQGPEFLTYFQNEAQLEKSRLLSDRFSAERPKGSFSTLEIQRTEQGDSAMYLCASSLGPALGYTFGSGTRLTVV.

The chain couples TRBV27 to TRBJ1-1, with D possibly TRBD1 on 5 matching bases. Germline lookup yields CDR1 MNHEY and CDR2 SMNVEV (reference sequence). CDR3 length equals 14 residues. The V end was cut by 4 bases, the J end by 2 bases, with 11 bases between. CDR3 amino acids: CASSSNRINTEAFF. CDR3 sequence (DNA): TGTGCCAGCAGTTCCAACAGGATAAACACTGAAGCTTTCTTT.

The chain uses TRBV7-9 and TRBJ2-7, with a weak D call TRBD2 (7 bases). The ends were cut back, 4 bases at V and 3 bases at J, with 25 bases in the middle. CDR3 size: 18 residues. Germline CDR1 is SEHNR and CDR2 is FQNEAQ (reference sequence). DNA for the CDR3: TGTGCCAGCAGCTCCTCGGGGGCGGGAGATCGGGGACACTACGAGCAGTACTTC. It specifies CASSSSGAGDRGHYEQYF.

The rearrangement joins TRBV6-5 to TRBJ2-7, with 7 nucleotides matching TRBD1. V shed 4 bases and J 0 bases; nucleotides not matched to a gene: 3. Germline V gene data show CDR1 as MNHEY and CDR2 as SVGAGI. This CDR3 has 14 residues. CDR3 sequence: CASSFGTDSYEQYF. The DNA for the CDR3 is TGTGCCAGCAGTTTCGGGACAGACTCCTACGAGCAGTACTTC.

This clone was found once. This chain uses TRBV19 with TRBJ1-1, with 7 bases identical to TRBD1. Germline CDR1 reads LNHDA; CDR2 reads SQIVND (reference sequence). The CDR3 has 15 residues. Trimming at V came to 1 base and at J to 3 bases, leaving 5 bases not matched to a gene. The CDR3, as DNA: TGTGCCAGTAGTATAGGAACGGGACAGTACACTGAAGCTTTCTTT. Translated, it gives CASSIGTGQYTEAFF.

The genes are TRBV30 and TRBJ1-2; TRBD1 agrees at 8 bases. Per the germline V gene, CDR1 is GTSNPN and CDR2 is SVGIG (reference sequence). The CDR3 is made up of 12 amino acids. The CDR3 DNA is TGTGCAACGGGCGGACAGGGCGGTGGCTACACCTTC. Its protein product is CATGGQGGGYTF.

There are a few counts of this clone. The genes are TRBV7-2 and TRBJ2-1; D is possibly TRBD2 (6 bases). Trimming removed 4 bases from V and 11 bases from J, with 15 bases in between. The CDR3 contains 13 residues. The germline V gene has CDR1 SGHTA and CDR2 FQGNSA. Here the CDR3 DNA reads TGTGCCAGCAGCTCCCTCAGGCGGGATCAGCAGTTCTTC. Translated: CASSSLRRDQQFF.

The rearrangement joins TRBV11-2 to TRBJ2-5, with D possibly being TRBD1 or TRBD2 (5 bases each). Germline V CDR1 and CDR2: SGHAT, FQNNGV. V shed 5 bases and J shed 5 bases, with 12 bases lying between them. This CDR3 is 13 amino acids long. CDR3 coding DNA: TGTGCCAGCAGCCTCGGGACGTCGGAGACCCAGTACTTC. It codes for CASSLGTSETQYF.

V is TRBV27 and J is TRBJ2-7; TRBD2 matches 10 bases. The CDR3 spans 17 residues. Looked up from germline, CDR1 is MNHEY and CDR2 is SMNVEV (reference sequence). Losses at the gene ends were 0 bases for V and 2 bases for J; bases not matched to a gene: 7. The CDR3 coding sequence is TGTGCCAGCAGTTTATCCCCGGGACTAGCGACTACCTACGAGCAGTACTTC. This sequence encodes CASSLSPGLATTYEQYF.

V and J are TRBV5-6 and TRBJ1-1, with 8 bases fitting TRBD1. CDR1 and CDR2 from the germline V gene are SGHDT and YYEEEE. The CDR3 spans 12 residues. V trimming: 3 bases; J trimming: 10 bases; junction bases outside the gene matches: 5. The CDR3 nucleotides are TGTGCCAGCAGCTCGGACAGGGCGGTAGCTTTCTTT. It encodes CASSSDRAVAFF. The whole variable domain, remainder taken from reference TRBV5-6 and TRBJ1-1, is DAGVTQSPTHLIKTRGQQVTLRCSPKSGHDTVSWYQQALGQGPQFIFQYYEEEERQRGNFPDRFSGHQFPNYSSELNVNALLLGDSALYLCASSSDRAVAFFGQGTRLTVV.

The chain has TRBV7-3 and TRBJ2-5; 12 nucleotides agree with TRBD2. The ends lost 2 bases at V and 3 bases at J; junction bases unmatched: 4. There are 16 residues in the CDR3. Germline V gives CDR1 SGHTA, CDR2 FQGTGA. CDR3 residues: CASSLSRLAGEETQYF. The CDR3 nucleotides read TGTGCCAGCAGCTTATCAAGACTAGCGGGAGAAGAGACCCAGTACTTC.

The genes are TRBV24-1 and TRBJ2-7; no clear D gene. CDR1 and CDR2 from the germline V gene are KGHDR and SFDVKD. The CDR3 is 13 residues long. Trimming stripped 3 bases from V and 6 bases from J, with 11 bases between. The CDR3 DNA reads TGTGCCACCAGTGATCCTCCCTCAGGCGAGCAGTACTTC. Translating it yields CATSDPPSGEQYF.